This TCR beta chain stems from a study of blood T cell repertoires in COVID-19. At the level of the study: There were acute and convalescent COVID-19 samples, and they came from the United States, Italy and Spain.

The length of the CDR3 is 12 residues. Germline V CDR1 and CDR2: SQVTM, ANQGSEA. Trimming removed 4 bases from V and 4 bases from J; junction bases left unmatched: 2. The method was immunoSEQ multiplex PCR; TCRdb's version includes in-frame clones alone and lacks a portion of them. The sample has approximately 170,000 clones, around 83% seen once. Sequenced: peripheral blood. This receptor was identified in a woman in her 70s with COVID-19, enrolled during active disease. The chain couples TRBV29-1 to TRBJ1-2; 8 bases line up with TRBD1. In DNA, the CDR3 is TGCAGCGTTGCTGGACAGGGCTATGGCTACACCTTC. This translates into CSVAGQGYGYTF.